Following are 7 T cell receptor beta chains from one sample sequenced in a study of blood T cell repertoires in COVID-19. TCRdb's copy holds only in-frame clones and misses some; the assay was immunoSEQ multiplex PCR. The table has under 250,000 clones, around 83% seen once. Material: peripheral blood. All receptors derive from a man between 40 and 49 years old with active or convalescent COVID-19.

This sequence joins TRBV6-5 and TRBJ2-7; 7 nucleotides line up with TRBD1. Germline CDR1 reads MNHEY; CDR2 reads SVGAGI. V trimming: 8 bases; J trimming: 0 bases; junction bases outside the gene matches: 7. CDR3 length equals 14 residues. In DNA, the CDR3 is TGTGCCAGCCGCCCCCGGACAGGCTCCTACGAGCAGTACTTC. Translated: CASRPRTGSYEQYF.

The V and J genes are TRBV19 and TRBJ1-2; D uncertain. Trimming removed 0 bases at V and 5 bases at J, with 16 bases between. Germline V lookup: CDR1 LNHDA, CDR2 SQIVND (reference sequence). This CDR3 region has 16 residues. The CDR3 here is CASSIDGQARLYGYTF. The CDR3 DNA sequence: TGTGCCAGTAGTATAGATGGGCAGGCAAGACTATATGGCTACACCTTC.

The chain couples TRBV3-1 (or the pseudogene TRBV3-2) to TRBJ2-7, with 10 bases aligning to TRBD2. Germline V gene sequence: CDR1 LGHDT, CDR2 YNNKEL (reference sequence). This CDR3 contains 17 residues. With 0 bases clipped from V and 5 bases from J, the junction kept 10 bases outside the gene matches. CDR3 region: CASSQDGWSSGGHEQYF. Written as DNA, the CDR3 is TGTGCCAGCAGCCAAGATGGGTGGAGTAGCGGGGGGCACGAGCAGTACTTC.

The chain recombines TRBV4-2 with TRBJ1-3, with a possible D match to TRBD1 (5 bases). Germline V gives CDR1 LGHNA, CDR2 YNFKEQ. CDR3 length equals 17 residues. Trimming stripped 1 base from V and 0 bases from J, with 13 bases between. CDR3 in amino acids: CASSQGTTPLSGNTIYF. The CDR3 nucleotides read TGTGCCAGCAGCCAAGGGACAACCCCGCTCTCTGGAAACACCATATATTTT.

The genes are TRBV19 and TRBJ2-6; 10 nucleotides line up with TRBD2. The ends lost 8 bases at V and 2 bases at J; junction bases unmatched: 6. Germline loops: CDR1 LNHDA, CDR2 SQIVND (reference sequence). CDR3 length equals 16 residues. The DNA of the CDR3 is TGTGCCAGTCTAGCGGGAGTTAGGACTGGGGCCAACGTCCTGACTTTC. This sequence encodes CASLAGVRTGANVLTF.

The rearrangement links TRBV19 to TRBJ1-5; tentatively, D is TRBD1 (5 bases). CDR1 is LNHDA, CDR2 SQIVND, per germline (reference sequence). V lost 5 bases to trimming and J lost 4 bases, with 18 bases between them. CDR3 size: 16 residues. CDR3 residues: CASSDQGVGTNQPQHF. Written as DNA, the CDR3 is TGTGCCAGTAGTGACCAGGGTGTGGGTACGAATCAGCCCCAGCATTTT.

The genes are TRBV4-2 and TRBJ1-2; 8 bases match TRBD1. The junction had 12 bases not matched to a gene; V was cut back by 0 bases and J by 3 bases. The V gene's germline CDR1 is LGHNA and CDR2 YNFKEQ. The CDR3 has 18 amino acids. The CDR3 DNA is TGTGCCAGCAGCCAAGATTTGTTTCGGACAGGGCTGGACTATGGCTACACCTTC. Amino acid sequence: CASSQDLFRTGLDYGYTF.